This TCR beta chain was profiled in a study of shared clonotypes between healthy human individuals. General observations from the study: Non-shared clonotypes had lower generation probabilities than those shared by all four donors.

Every subset's genomic DNA went evenly onto several immunoSEQ plates. Assay: immunoSEQ multiplex PCR; the TCRdb copy retains only in-frame clones and omits some. The repertoire includes 2 million to 2.5 million clones, around 95% of them detected once, and 0.1% to 0.15% sits in the top ten. All donors qualified as healthy HIV-negative adults and had experienced no recent acute infections or vaccinations. Notes on this clone: The antigen remains unidentified. The sample holds other DNA sequences that translate to the same CDR3.

This TCR was sampled from a man younger than 35 in good health. Material for sequencing was naive CD4+ T cells sorted from blood. Subset described: CD45RA+ positively selected.

Here the CDR3 reads CAWSNQGNYGYTF. In DNA, the CDR3 is TGTGCCTGGAGTAATCAGGGAAACTATGGCTACACCTTC. The chain uses TRBV30 and TRBJ1-2; D might be TRBD1 (5 bases). Deletions cut 2 bases from V and 2 bases from J, with 9 bases between. This CDR3 spans 13 amino acids. Germline CDR1 reads GTSNPN; CDR2 reads SVGIG (reference sequence). The whole variable domain, filled in from reference TRBV30 and TRBJ1-2, reads SQTIHQWPATLVQPVGSPLSLECTVEGTSNPNLYWYRQAAGRGLQLLFYSVGIGQISSEVPQNLSASRPQDRQFILSSKKLLLSDSGFYLCAWSNQGNYGYTFGSGTRLTVV.